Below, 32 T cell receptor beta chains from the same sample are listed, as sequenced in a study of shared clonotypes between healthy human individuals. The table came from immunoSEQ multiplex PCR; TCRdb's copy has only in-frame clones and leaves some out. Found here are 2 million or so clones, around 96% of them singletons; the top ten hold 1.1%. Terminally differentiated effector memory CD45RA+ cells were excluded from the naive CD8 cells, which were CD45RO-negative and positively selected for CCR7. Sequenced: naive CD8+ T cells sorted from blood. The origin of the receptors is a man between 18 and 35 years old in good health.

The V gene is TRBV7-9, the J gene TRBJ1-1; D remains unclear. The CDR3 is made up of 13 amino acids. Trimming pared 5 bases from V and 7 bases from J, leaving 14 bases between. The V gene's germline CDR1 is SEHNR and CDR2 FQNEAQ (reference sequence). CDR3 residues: CASSHEGRSEAFF. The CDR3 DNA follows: TGTGCCAGCAGCCATGAAGGGAGGAGTGAAGCTTTCTTT.

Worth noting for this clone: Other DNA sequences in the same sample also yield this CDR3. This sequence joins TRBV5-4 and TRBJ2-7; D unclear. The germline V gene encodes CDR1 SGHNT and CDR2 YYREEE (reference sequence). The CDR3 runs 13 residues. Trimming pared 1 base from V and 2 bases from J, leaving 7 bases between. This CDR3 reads CASSLQGTYEQYF. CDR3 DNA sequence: TGTGCCAGCAGCTTGCAAGGTACCTACGAGCAGTACTTC.

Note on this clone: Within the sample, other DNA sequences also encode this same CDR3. CDR3 protein: CASSYGGGGYEQYF. As DNA, the CDR3 is TGTGCCAGCAGTTACGGGGGAGGGGGGTACGAGCAGTACTTC. The chain joins TRBV6-5 to TRBJ2-7; TRBD2 might be the D (7 bases). Germline V gene lookup returns CDR1 MNHEY and CDR2 SVGAGI. The V end was cut by 2 bases, the J end by 4 bases, with 12 bases between. The CDR3 loop spans 14 amino acids.

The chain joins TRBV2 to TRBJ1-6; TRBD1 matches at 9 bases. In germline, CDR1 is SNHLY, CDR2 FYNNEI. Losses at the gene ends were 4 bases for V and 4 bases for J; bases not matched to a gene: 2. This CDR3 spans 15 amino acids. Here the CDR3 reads CASSGDRDYNSPLHF. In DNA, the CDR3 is TGTGCCAGCAGTGGGGACAGGGATTATAATTCACCCCTCCACTTT.

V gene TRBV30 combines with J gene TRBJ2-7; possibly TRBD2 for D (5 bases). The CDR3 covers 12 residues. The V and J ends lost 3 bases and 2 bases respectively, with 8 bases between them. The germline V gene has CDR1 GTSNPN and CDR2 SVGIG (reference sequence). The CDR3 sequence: CAWSWRAYEQYF. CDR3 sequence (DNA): TGTGCCTGGAGCTGGCGGGCCTACGAGCAGTACTTC.

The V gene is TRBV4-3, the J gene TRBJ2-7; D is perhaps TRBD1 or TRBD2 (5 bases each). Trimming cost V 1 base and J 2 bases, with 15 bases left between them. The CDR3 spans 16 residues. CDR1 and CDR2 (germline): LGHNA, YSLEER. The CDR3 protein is CASSQGRGDGPYEQYF. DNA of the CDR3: TGCGCCAGCAGCCAAGGCCGAGGGGACGGTCCCTACGAGCAGTACTTC.

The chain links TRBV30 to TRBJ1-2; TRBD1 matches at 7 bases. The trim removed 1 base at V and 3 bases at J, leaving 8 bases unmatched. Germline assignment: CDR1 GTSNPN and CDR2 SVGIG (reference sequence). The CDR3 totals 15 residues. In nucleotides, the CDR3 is TGTGCCTGGAGTGCAGCGACAGGGCGATACTATGGCTACACCTTC. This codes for CAWSAATGRYYGYTF.

Here the CDR3 DNA reads TGTGCCAGCAGCATGGGACAGAGCTCTGGAAACACCATATATTTT. Its protein is CASSMGQSSGNTIYF. The chain links TRBV9 to TRBJ1-3; 7 bases line up with TRBD1. The germline CDR1 and CDR2 sequences are SGDLS and YYNGEE. V lost 4 bases and J lost 0; bases outside the gene matches: 4. The CDR3 is 15 amino acids.

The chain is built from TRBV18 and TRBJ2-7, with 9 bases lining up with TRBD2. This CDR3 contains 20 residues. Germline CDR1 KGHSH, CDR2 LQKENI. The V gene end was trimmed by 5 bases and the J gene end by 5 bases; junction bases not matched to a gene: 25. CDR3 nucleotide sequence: TGTGCCAGCTCAGGGGCCTCACTTGAAGAGTTGAGCGGGAGGTTACACGAGCAGTACTTC. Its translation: CASSGASLEELSGRLHEQYF.

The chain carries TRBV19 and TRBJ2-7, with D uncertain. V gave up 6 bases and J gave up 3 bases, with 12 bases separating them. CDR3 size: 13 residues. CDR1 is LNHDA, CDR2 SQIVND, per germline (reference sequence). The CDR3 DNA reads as TGTGCCAGTAGCCCGGATATAAGCTACGAGCAGTACTTC. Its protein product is CASSPDISYEQYF.

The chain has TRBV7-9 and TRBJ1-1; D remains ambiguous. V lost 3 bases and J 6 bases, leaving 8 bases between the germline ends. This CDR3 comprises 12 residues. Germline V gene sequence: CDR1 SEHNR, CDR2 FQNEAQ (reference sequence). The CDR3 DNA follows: TGTGCCAGCAGCTTCCAGACGGCTGAAGCTTTCTTT. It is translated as CASSFQTAEAFF.

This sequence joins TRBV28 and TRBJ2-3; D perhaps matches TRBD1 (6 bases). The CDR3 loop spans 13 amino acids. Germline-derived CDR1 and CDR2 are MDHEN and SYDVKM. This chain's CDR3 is CAARTESTDTQYF. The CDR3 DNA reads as TGTGCAGCCCGGACAGAGAGCACAGATACGCAGTATTTT.

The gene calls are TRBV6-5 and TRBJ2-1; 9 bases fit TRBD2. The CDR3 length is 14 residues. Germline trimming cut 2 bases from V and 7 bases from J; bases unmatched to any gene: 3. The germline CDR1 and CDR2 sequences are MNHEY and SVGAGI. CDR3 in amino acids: CASSYAGGPNEQFF. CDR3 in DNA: TGTGCCAGCAGTTACGCGGGAGGGCCGAATGAGCAGTTCTTC.

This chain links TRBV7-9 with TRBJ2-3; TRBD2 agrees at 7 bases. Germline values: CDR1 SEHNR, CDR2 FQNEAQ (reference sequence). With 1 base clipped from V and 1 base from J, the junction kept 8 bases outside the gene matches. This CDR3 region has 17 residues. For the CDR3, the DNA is TGTGCCAGCAGCTTAGGTGGGGGAACTAGCGGCACAGATACGCAGTATTTT. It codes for CASSLGGGTSGTDTQYF.

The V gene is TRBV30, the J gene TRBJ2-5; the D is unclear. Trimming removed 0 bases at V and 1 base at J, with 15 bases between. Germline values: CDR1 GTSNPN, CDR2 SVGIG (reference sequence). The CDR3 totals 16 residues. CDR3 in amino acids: CAWSVPLVVRQETQYF. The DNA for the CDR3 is TGTGCCTGGAGTGTTCCCCTTGTTGTGCGCCAAGAGACCCAGTACTTC.

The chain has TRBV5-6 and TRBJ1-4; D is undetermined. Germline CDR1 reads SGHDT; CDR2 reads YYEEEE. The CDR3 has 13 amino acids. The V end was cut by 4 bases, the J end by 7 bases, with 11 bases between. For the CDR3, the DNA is TGTGCCAGCAGCGTCCATGGAGGTGAAAAACTGTTTTTT. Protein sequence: CASSVHGGEKLFF. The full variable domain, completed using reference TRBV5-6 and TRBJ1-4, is DAGVTQSPTHLIKTRGQQVTLRCSPKSGHDTVSWYQQALGQGPQFIFQYYEEEERQRGNFPDRFSGHQFPNYSSELNVNALLLGDSALYLCASSVHGGEKLFFGSGTQLSVL.

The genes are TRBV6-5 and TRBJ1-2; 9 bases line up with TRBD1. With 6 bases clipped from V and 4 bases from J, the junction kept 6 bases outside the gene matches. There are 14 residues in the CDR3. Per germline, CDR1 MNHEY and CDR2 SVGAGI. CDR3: CASSMTGGVYGYTF. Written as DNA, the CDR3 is TGTGCCAGCAGCATGACAGGGGGGGTCTATGGCTACACCTTC.

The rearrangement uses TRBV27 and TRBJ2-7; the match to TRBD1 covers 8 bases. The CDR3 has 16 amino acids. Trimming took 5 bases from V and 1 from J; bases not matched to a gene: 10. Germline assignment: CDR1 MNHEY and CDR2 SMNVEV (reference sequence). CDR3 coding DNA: TGTGCCAGCAGTGCCTCCCAGGGGGCCTTTTCCTACGAGCAGTACTTC. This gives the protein CASSASQGAFSYEQYF.

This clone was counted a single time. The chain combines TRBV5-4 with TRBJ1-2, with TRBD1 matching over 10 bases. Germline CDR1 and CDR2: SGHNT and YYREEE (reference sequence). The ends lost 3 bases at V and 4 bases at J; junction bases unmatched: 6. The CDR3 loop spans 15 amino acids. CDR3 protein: CASSSGTGEGYGYTF. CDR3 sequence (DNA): TGTGCCAGCAGCTCTGGGACAGGGGAAGGCTATGGCTACACCTTC.

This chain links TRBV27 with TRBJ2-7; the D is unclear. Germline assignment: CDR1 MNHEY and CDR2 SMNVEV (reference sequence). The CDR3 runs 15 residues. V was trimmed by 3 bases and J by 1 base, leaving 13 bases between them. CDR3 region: CASSFSTGQSYEQYF. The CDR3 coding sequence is TGTGCCAGCAGTTTCAGTACTGGCCAATCCTACGAGCAGTACTTC.

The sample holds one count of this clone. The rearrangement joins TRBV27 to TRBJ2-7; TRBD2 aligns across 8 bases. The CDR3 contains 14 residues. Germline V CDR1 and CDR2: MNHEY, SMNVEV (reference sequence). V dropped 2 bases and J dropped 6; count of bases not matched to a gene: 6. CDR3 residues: CASSLQAGAGEQYF. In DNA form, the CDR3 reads TGTGCCAGCAGTTTACAAGCGGGAGCGGGCGAGCAGTACTTC.

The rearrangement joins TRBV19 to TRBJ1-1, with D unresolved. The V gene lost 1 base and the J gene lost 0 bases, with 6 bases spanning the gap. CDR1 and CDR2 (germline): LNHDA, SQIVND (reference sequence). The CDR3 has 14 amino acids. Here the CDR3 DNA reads TGTGCCAGTAGTATAGTCAGATTGAACACTGAAGCTTTCTTT. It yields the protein CASSIVRLNTEAFF.

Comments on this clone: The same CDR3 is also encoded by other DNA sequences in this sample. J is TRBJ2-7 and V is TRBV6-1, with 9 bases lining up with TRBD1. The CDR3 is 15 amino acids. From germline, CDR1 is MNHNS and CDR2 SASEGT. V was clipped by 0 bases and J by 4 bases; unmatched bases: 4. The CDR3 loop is CASSEALDRGYEQYF. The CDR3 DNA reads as TGTGCCAGCAGTGAAGCCTTGGACAGGGGATACGAGCAGTACTTC.

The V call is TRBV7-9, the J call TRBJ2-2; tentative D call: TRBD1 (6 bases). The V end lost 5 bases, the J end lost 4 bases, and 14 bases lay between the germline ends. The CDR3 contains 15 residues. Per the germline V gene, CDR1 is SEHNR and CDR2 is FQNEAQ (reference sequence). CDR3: CASSPGTPLTGELFF. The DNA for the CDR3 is TGTGCCAGCAGCCCCGGGACACCTCTCACCGGGGAGCTGTTTTTT.

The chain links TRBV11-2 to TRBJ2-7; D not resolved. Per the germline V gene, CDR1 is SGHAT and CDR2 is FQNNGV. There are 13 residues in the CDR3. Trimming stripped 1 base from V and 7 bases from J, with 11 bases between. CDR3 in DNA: TGTGCCAGCAGCTTAGGACCAGATTGGGAGCAGTACTTC. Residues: CASSLGPDWEQYF.

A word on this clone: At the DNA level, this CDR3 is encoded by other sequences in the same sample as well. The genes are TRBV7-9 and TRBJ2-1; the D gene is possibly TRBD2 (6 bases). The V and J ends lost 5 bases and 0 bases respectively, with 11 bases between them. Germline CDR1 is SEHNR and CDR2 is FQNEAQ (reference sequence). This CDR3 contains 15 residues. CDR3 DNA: TGTGCCAGCAGCCTGGACGGGAGCTCCTACAATGAGCAGTTCTTC. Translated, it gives CASSLDGSSYNEQFF.

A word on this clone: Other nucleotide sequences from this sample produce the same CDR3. CDR3 in DNA: TGTGCCAGCAGCTTATACAGATCCTACGAGCAGTACTTC. This translates into CASSLYRSYEQYF. The genes are TRBV5-6 and TRBJ2-7, with D uncertain. The CDR3 loop spans 13 amino acids. Germline V gene sequence: CDR1 SGHDT, CDR2 YYEEEE. V lost 2 bases and J 1 base, leaving 7 bases between the germline ends.

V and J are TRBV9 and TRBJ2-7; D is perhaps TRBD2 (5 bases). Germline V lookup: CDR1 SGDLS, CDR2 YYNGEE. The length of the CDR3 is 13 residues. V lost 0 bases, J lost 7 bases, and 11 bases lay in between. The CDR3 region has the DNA TGTGCCAGCAGCGTAGGATCGGGAAATGAGCAGTACTTC. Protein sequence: CASSVGSGNEQYF.

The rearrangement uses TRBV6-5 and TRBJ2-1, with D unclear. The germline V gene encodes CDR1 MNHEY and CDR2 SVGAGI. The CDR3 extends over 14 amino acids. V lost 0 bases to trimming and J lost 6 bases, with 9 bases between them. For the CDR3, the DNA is TGTGCCAGCAGTTACTCAGGCCTCGGCAATGAGCAGTTCTTC. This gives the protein CASSYSGLGNEQFF.

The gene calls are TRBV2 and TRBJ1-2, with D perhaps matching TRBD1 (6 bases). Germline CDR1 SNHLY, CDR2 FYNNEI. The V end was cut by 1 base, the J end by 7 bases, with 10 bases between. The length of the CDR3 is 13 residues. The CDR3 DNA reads TGTGCCAGCAGTGAAGGGGGGGGCCGTGGCTACACCTTC. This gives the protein CASSEGGGRGYTF.

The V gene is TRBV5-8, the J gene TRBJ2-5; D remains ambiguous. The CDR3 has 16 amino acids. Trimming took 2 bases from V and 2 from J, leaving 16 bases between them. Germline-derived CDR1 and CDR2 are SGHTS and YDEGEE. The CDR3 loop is CASSLYEAEPQETQYF. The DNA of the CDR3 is TGTGCCAGCAGCTTATATGAGGCGGAGCCGCAAGAGACCCAGTACTTC.

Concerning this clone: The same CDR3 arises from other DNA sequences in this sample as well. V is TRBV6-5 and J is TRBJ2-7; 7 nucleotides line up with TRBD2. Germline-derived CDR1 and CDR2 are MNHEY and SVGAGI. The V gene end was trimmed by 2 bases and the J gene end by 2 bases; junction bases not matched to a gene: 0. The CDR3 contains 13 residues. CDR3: CASSYRGAYEQYF. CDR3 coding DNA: TGTGCCAGCAGTTACCGGGGGGCCTACGAGCAGTACTTC.